This T cell receptor beta chain emerged from a study of Ad26.COV2.S vaccination and SARS-CoV-2 variants. In the study overall: Intramuscularly, Ad26.COV2.S was given either once or twice, 56 days apart. Study-level results: The breadth of spike-specific CD8+ and CD4+ T cell responses after vaccination was reportedly substantial.

The CDR3 contains 14 residues. Germline V gives CDR1 MNHNY, CDR2 SVGAGI (reference sequence). V lost 2 bases and J lost 7, with 12 bases in between. Repertoires were generated with immunoSEQ multiplex PCR, while TCRdb's copy carries only in-frame clones and drops some. The sample has some 370,000 clones; about 83% are singletons. Treatment of the sample: about 20 received Ad26.COV2.S at low or high dose, single or two shots; about 5 received placebo; per-sample allocation not given. The study sampled participants on day 63 after the first vaccine or placebo injection. An Ad26 vector was used to express Wuhan-strain SARS-CoV-2 spike as the vaccine. Notes on this clone: Its cognate antigen is unknown.

Source: peripheral blood, taken in a trial of Ad26.COV2.S vaccine versus placebo. The V gene is TRBV6-6, the J gene TRBJ1-5, with no clear D. The receptor was derived from a person aged 18-65 years who received the Ad26.COV2.S COVID-19 vaccine or a placebo. The DNA of the CDR3 is TGTGCCAGCAGTTACCTAACGAACGGGCAGCCCCAGCATTTT. Amino acid sequence: CASSYLTNGQPQHF.